Listed below are T cell receptor beta chains from one sample, sequenced in a study of neurological immune-mediated disorders. MiXCR, applied by TCRdb to the 5' RACE reads, yields one record per CDR3 protein. Here the sample spans roughly 100,000 distinct CDR3 sequences, roughly a tenth being singletons. The specimen was PBMCs. These receptors were obtained from a female donor with HTLV-1-associated myelopathy (HAM/TSP). Each CDR3 is given with its conserved first and last residue. The D gene is left open where the match is weak. Size is omitted from some rows. Given values are once, few, many or a class for expanded clones.

V	size	J	D	CDR3	DNA
TRBV10-1	many	TRBJ2-3	-	CASSEWGSTDTQYF	TGCGCCAGCAGTGAGTGGGGCAGCACAGATACGCAGTATTTT
TRBV6-2/TRBV6-3	few	TRBJ1-5	TRBD1	CASSYTTGDQPQHF	TGTGCCAGCAGTTATACGACAGGGGATCAGCCCCAGCATTTT
TRBV20-1	many	TRBJ2-1	TRBD2	CSARADSGGYLYNEQFF	TGCAGTGCTAGAGCCGACAGCGGGGGGTACCTCTACAATGAGCAGTTCTTC
TRBV20-1	many	TRBJ1-5	-	CSARWGASNQPQHF	TGCAGTGCCAGATGGGGGGCCAGCAATCAGCCCCAGCATTTT
TRBV7-2	-	TRBJ2-7	-	CASSPGGYSYEQYF	TGTGCCAGCAGCCCCGGGGGATACTCCTACGAGCAGTACTTC
TRBV20-1	many	TRBJ2-7	TRBD1	CSARDGRTGSYEQYF	TGCAGTGCTAGAGATGGGCGGACAGGCTCCTACGAGCAGTACTTC
TRBV6-6	many	TRBJ1-3	-	CASSLGSGNTIYF	TGTGCCAGCAGTCTTGGCTCTGGAAACACCATATATTTT
TRBV6-6	few	TRBJ2-7	-	CASSYSGFFEQYF	TGTGCCAGCAGTTACTCGGGGTTCTTCGAGCAGTACTTC
TRBV5-1	many	TRBJ2-7	-	CASSLVGPTYEQYF	TGCGCCAGCAGCTTGGTGGGCCCAACCTACGAGCAGTACTTC
TRBV5-1	many	TRBJ2-1	TRBD1	CASSLATGGPVNEQFF	TGCGCCAGCAGCTTGGCAACAGGGGGCCCCGTCAATGAGCAGTTCTTC
TRBV12-3/TRBV12-4	many	TRBJ2-7	-	CASSWLLLEEQYF	TGTGCCAGCAGTTGGCTGCTACTGGAGGAGCAGTACTTC
TRBV10-3	-	TRBJ1-1	TRBD1	CAINYRGDTEAFF	TGTGCCATCAATTACAGGGGTGACACTGAAGCTTTCTTT
TRBV5-1	many	TRBJ2-7	TRBD1	CASSLTPPGQGANEQYF	TGCGCCAGCAGCTTAACTCCCCCGGGACAGGGGGCCAACGAGCAGTACTTC
TRBV7-8	many	TRBJ2-2	TRBD1	CASSLRQGTNTGELFF	TGTGCCAGCAGCCTAAGACAGGGGACAAACACCGGGGAGCTGTTTTTT
TRBV7-9	many	TRBJ2-5	-	CASSTGPPLGTQYF	TGTGCCAGCAGCACGGGACCACCCCTGGGGACCCAGTACTTC
TRBV20-1	-	TRBJ2-2	-	CSARGGGLHSNTGELFF	TGCAGTGCTAGGGGTGGCGGTTTGCACTCGAACACCGGGGAGCTGTTTTTT
TRBV20-1	many	TRBJ2-3	-	CSARVSGSSTDTQYF	TGCAGTGCTAGAGTAAGCGGGTCTAGCACAGATACGCAGTATTTT
TRBV5-1	many	TRBJ2-3	TRBD2	CASSLVSYAGASTDTQYF	TGCGCCAGCAGCTTGGTTAGCTACGCGGGAGCCTCCACAGATACGCAGTATTTT
TRBV7-9	many	TRBJ1-2	-	CASSRARSYYGYTF	TGTGCCAGCAGCCGGGCCCGTTCCTACTATGGCTACACCTTC
TRBV20-1	many	TRBJ2-1	TRBD2	CSAKLAGSYNEQFF	TGCAGTGCTAAACTAGCGGGGAGCTACAATGAGCAGTTCTTC
TRBV20-1	many	TRBJ2-7	TRBD1	CSARSGTGDYEQYF	TGCAGTGCTAGATCGGGGACAGGGGACTACGAGCAGTACTTC
TRBV7-3	many	TRBJ1-5	-	CASSSHRDRFSNQPQHF	TGTGCCAGCAGCTCGCACCGGGACCGCTTTAGCAATCAGCCCCAGCATTTT
TRBV12-3/TRBV12-4	-	TRBJ2-7	-	CASSLHYEQYF	TGTGCCAGCTCCCTCCACTACGAGCAGTACTTC
TRBV2	few	TRBJ1-1	-	CASSKSGGTEAFF	TGTGCCAGCAGTAAATCGGGTGGGACTGAAGCTTTCTTT
TRBV12-3/TRBV12-4	many	TRBJ2-5	TRBD2	CASSSEGGSGGSETQYF	TGTGCCAGCAGTTCCGAGGGGGGTAGCGGGGGGTCAGAGACCCAGTACTTC
TRBV10-3	many	TRBJ1-6	-	CAISAAGTYNSPLHF	TGTGCCATCAGTGCGGCTGGTACCTATAATTCACCCCTCCACTTT
TRBV28	many	TRBJ2-1	TRBD1	CASSQTLVTGTDEQFF	TGTGCCAGCAGCCAGACGTTAGTCACAGGGACAGATGAGCAGTTCTTC
TRBV20-1	many	TRBJ1-1	-	CSARDGATNTEAFF	TGCAGTGCTAGAGATGGGGCCACCAACACTGAAGCTTTCTTT
TRBV9	many	TRBJ2-2	TRBD2	CASRKTSAGELFF	TGTGCCAGCAGGAAAACTAGCGCCGGGGAGCTGTTTTTT
TRBV27	many	TRBJ1-2	-	CASSLSGGYGYTF	TGTGCCAGCAGTTTATCCGGGGGCTATGGCTACACCTTC
TRBV20-1	many	TRBJ2-2	TRBD2	CSALSGGAEGGELFF	TGCAGTGCTCTTAGCGGGGGGGCCGAAGGCGGGGAGCTGTTTTTT
TRBV20-1	many	TRBJ2-3	TRBD2	CSAINSGASTDTQYF	TGCAGTGCTATTAATAGCGGGGCTAGCACAGATACGCAGTATTTT
TRBV7-2	many	TRBJ2-7	TRBD1	CASSLDRGPLYEQYF	TGTGCCAGCAGCTTAGACAGGGGGCCGTTGTACGAGCAGTACTTC
TRBV21-1	-	TRBJ1-5	-	CASIRRTGRNQPQHF	TGTGCCAGCATCCGCAGGACAGGGCGCAATCAACCCCAGCATTTT
TRBV10-3	many	TRBJ1-1	TRBD1	CASRDRDITEAFF	TGTGCCAGCCGGGACAGGGATATTACTGAAGCTTTCTTT
TRBV5-1	few	TRBJ1-5	-	CASSLGWDYNQPQHF	TGCGCCAGCAGCTTGGGTTGGGATTACAATCAGCCCCAGCATTTT
TRBV20-1	many	TRBJ2-7	-	CSARVEGQAYEQYF	TGCAGTGCTAGAGTAGAAGGACAAGCGTACGAGCAGTACTTC
TRBV5-1	many	TRBJ2-3	-	CASTNTDTQYF	TGCGCCAGCACCAACACAGATACGCAGTATTTT
TRBV5-1	many	TRBJ2-3	TRBD1	CASKLAGTGSTDTQYF	TGCGCCAGCAAGCTAGCCGGGACAGGGAGCACAGATACGCAGTATTTT
TRBV28	many	TRBJ2-7	-	CASTRTGFHEQYF	TGTGCCAGCACTCGAACAGGGTTTCACGAGCAGTACTTC
TRBV7-2	-	TRBJ2-3	TRBD2	CATSGGNTDTQYF	TGTGCCACAAGCGGGGGGAACACAGATACGCAGTATTTT
TRBV7-2	few	TRBJ2-7	TRBD2	CASSLAVAGPSYEQYF	TGTGCCAGCAGCTTAGCAGTAGCGGGGCCCTCCTACGAGCAGTACTTC
TRBV20-1	many	TRBJ2-3	TRBD2	CSAPGTSGVTDTQYF	TGCAGTGCGCCCGGGACTAGCGGGGTCACAGATACGCAGTATTTT
TRBV6-5	-	TRBJ2-7	-	CASSYDVQTVYEKYF	TGTGCCAGCAGTTACGATGTCCAGACCGTTTACGAGAAGTACTTC
TRBV5-1	many	TRBJ2-1	TRBD2	CASSLASGAYNEQFF	TGTGCCAGCAGCTTAGCTAGCGGGGCCTACAATGAGCAGTTCTTC
TRBV7-2	-	TRBJ2-7	-	CASSQPGPGDEQYF	TGTGCCAGCAGCCAACCGGGACCTGGCGACGAGCAGTACTTC
TRBV4-2	many	TRBJ2-3	TRBD2	CASSQGAGGFHDTQYF	TGTGCCAGCAGCCAAGGGGCGGGGGGGTTCCACGATACGCAGTATTTT
TRBV4-1	many	TRBJ2-2	TRBD2	CASSRSGETGELFF	TGCGCCAGCAGCCGAAGCGGGGAAACCGGGGAGCTGTTTTTT
TRBV5-1	-	TRBJ1-1	-	CASTLQWPNTEAFF	TGTGCCAGCACCCTACAGTGGCCGAACACTGAAGCTTTCTTT
TRBV5-6	many	TRBJ2-1	-	CASSLIYNEQFF	TGTGCCAGCAGCTTGATATACAATGAGCAGTTCTTC
TRBV11-2	many	TRBJ2-1	-	CASSPGQGWGKQFF	TGTGCCAGCAGCCCGGGCCAAGGCTGGGGTAAGCAGTTCTTC
TRBV5-1	-	TRBJ2-3	-	CASSFDIHTDKQYF	TGCGCCAGCAGTTTCGACATACATACAGATAAGCAGTATTTT
TRBV20-1	many	TRBJ1-6	-	CSASPLEGSAYNSPLHF	TGCAGTGCCAGCCCTTTGGAGGGGAGCGCCTATAATTCACCCCTCCACTTT
TRBV10-2	many	TRBJ1-3	TRBD1	CASSESQTGGGNTIYF	TGCGCCAGCAGTGAGTCCCAGACAGGGGGTGGAAACACCATATATTTT
TRBV28	many	TRBJ1-1	TRBD1	CASNLQGSNTEAFF	TGTGCCAGCAATTTACAGGGGTCGAACACTGAAGCTTTCTTT